This T cell receptor beta chain was recovered during a study of T cells in Graves' hyperthyroidism and ophthalmopathy. The germline gives CDR1 LNHDA, CDR2 SQIVND (reference sequence). The V gene end was trimmed by 11 bases and the J gene end by 5 bases; junction bases not matched to a gene: 6. The CDR3 covers 13 residues. A few counts support this clonotype. The antigen remains undetermined. Template material for amplifying TCR beta CDR3 regions consisted of RNA transcripts. A first-round RT-PCR of the TCR CDR3 used the HTBI primer set. TCRdb ran MiXCR on the multiplex PCR reads and lists one entry per CDR3 protein. The sample has under 800,000 distinct CDR3 sequences, about 14% seen once. Study-wide findings and caveats: In simple terms, a model built on 13 V-J features told ophthalmopathy apart from stable hyperthyroidism.

The sequence was obtained from a young woman with Graves' hyperthyroidism. The chain links TRBV19 to TRBJ1-5; 10 bases match TRBD1. The sequenced sample was blood. The CDR3 loop reads CASRDRGHQPQHF. The CDR3, as DNA: TGTGCCTCCCGGGACAGGGGACATCAGCCCCAGCATTTT.